This entry lists 24 T cell receptor beta chains sequenced from one sample in a study of cytomegalovirus exposure and HLA in healthy donors. PCR primers comprised 60 Vbeta and 13 Jbeta primers. Here immunoSEQ multiplex PCR was the method, and the copy in TCRdb shows in-frame clones only, minus some. The sample has 190,000 or so clones, 70% to 80% seen once. Source material: PBMCs. The receptors originated from a male donor in good health and CMV-seropositive.

The chain links TRBV5-1 to TRBJ1-5; perhaps TRBD1 as D (5 bases). CDR3 length: 14 residues. From germline, CDR1 is SGHRS and CDR2 YFSETQ. V lost 2 bases and J 4 bases, leaving 10 bases between the germline ends. CDR3 sequence: CASSLWGGNQPQHF. CDR3 in DNA: TGCGCCAGCAGCTTATGGGGGGGGAATCAGCCCCAGCATTTT.

This chain links TRBV7-2 with TRBJ1-1; D call uncertain. V was clipped by 3 bases and J by 4 bases, with 18 bases between them. This CDR3 has 16 amino acids. CDR1 SGHTA and CDR2 FQGNSA come from the germline V gene. The DNA of the CDR3 is TGTGCCAGCAGCTTCCCCAGACTCCGACGGCGCACTGAAGCTTTCTTT. It encodes CASSFPRLRRRTEAFF. The entire variable domain, with the rest obtained from reference TRBV7-2 and TRBJ1-1, is as follows: GAGVSQSPSNKVTEKGKDVELRCDPISGHTALYWYRQSLGQGLEFLIYFQGNSAPDKSGLPSDRFSAERTGGSVSTLTIQRTQQEDSAVYLCASSFPRLRRRTEAFFGQGTRLTVV.

The J gene is TRBJ1-2, the V gene TRBV9; possible D gene TRBD1, 5 bases. CDR1 is SGDLS and CDR2 is YYNGEE in the germline V gene. V gave up 0 bases and J gave up 2 bases, with 11 bases separating them. The CDR3 totals 15 residues. The CDR3 reads CASSVGTGGNYGYTF. The CDR3 DNA reads TGTGCCAGCAGCGTAGGCACAGGTGGGAACTATGGCTACACCTTC. Combining the CDR3 with reference TRBV9 and TRBJ1-2 gives the whole variable domain DSGVTQTPKHLITATGQRVTLRCSPRSGDLSVYWYQQSLDQGLQFLIQYYNGEERAKGNILERFSAQQFPDLHSELNLSSLELGDSALYFCASSVGTGGNYGYTFGSGTRLTVV.

The chain is built from TRBV7-3 and TRBJ2-2; 7 nucleotides line up with TRBD2. With V trimmed by 2 bases and J by 5 bases, 2 bases remained unmatched. Germline-derived CDR1 and CDR2 are SGHTA and FQGTGA. The length of the CDR3 is 14 residues. The CDR3 bases are TGTGCCAGCAGCTTATGGCGGGAGACCGGGGAGCTGTTTTTT. Translation gives CASSLWRETGELFF.

This sequence joins TRBV9 and TRBJ2-6; D call uncertain. The V end lost 1 base, the J end lost 0 bases, and 8 bases lay between the germline ends. The CDR3 totals 16 residues. Germline CDR1 is SGDLS and CDR2 is YYNGEE. CDR3 protein: CASSVSQVSGANVLTF. CDR3 coding DNA: TGTGCCAGCAGCGTAAGTCAGGTCTCTGGGGCCAACGTCCTGACTTTC.

The V call is TRBV19, the J call TRBJ1-1; 9 nucleotides line up with TRBD1. The CDR3 totals 15 residues. The trim removed 6 bases at V and 1 base at J, leaving 6 bases unmatched. In germline, CDR1 is LNHDA, CDR2 SQIVND (reference sequence). Written as DNA, the CDR3 is TGTGCCAGTAGGGAGGGACAGGGTGCGAACACTGAAGCTTTCTTT. Its translation is CASREGQGANTEAFF. The entire variable domain, with the rest obtained from reference TRBV19 and TRBJ1-1, is as follows: DGGITQSPKYLFRKEGQNVTLSCEQNLNHDAMYWYRQDPGQGLRLIYYSQIVNDFQKGDIAEGYSVSREKKESFPLTVTSAQKNPTAFYLCASREGQGANTEAFFGQGTRLTVV.

The V and J genes are TRBV7-2 and TRBJ2-3; a possible D gene is TRBD1 (5 bases). This CDR3 region has 15 residues. Germline CDR1 SGHTA, CDR2 FQGNSA. V was cut by 2 bases and J by 4 bases, with 13 bases left in between. The CDR3: CASSLMAQGADTQYF. The CDR3 DNA follows: TGTGCCAGCAGCTTAATGGCCCAAGGGGCAGATACGCAGTATTTT.

This clone showed up just a few times. The chain employs TRBV9 and TRBJ1-1, with unresolved D. From germline, CDR1 is SGDLS and CDR2 YYNGEE. The CDR3 sequence is 14 residues long. Between the trimmed V and J ends, which lost 0 bases and 2 bases, there was a span of 8 bases. The CDR3 region has the DNA TGTGCCAGCAGCGTAGCTTGGAGTAACACTGAAGCTTTCTTT. Translating it yields CASSVAWSNTEAFF.

The rearrangement uses TRBV7-2 and TRBJ2-5, with 8 bases that match TRBD2. This CDR3 is built from 16 residues. Trimming cost V 6 bases and J 4 bases; bases outside gene matches: 13. In germline, CDR1 is SGHTA, CDR2 FQGNSA. The CDR3 spells CASRSRTGGPGETQYF. DNA of the CDR3: TGTGCCAGCAGATCAAGGACGGGAGGGCCTGGAGAGACCCAGTACTTC. The whole variable domain, remainder taken from reference TRBV7-2 and TRBJ2-5, is GAGVSQSPSNKVTEKGKDVELRCDPISGHTALYWYRQSLGQGLEFLIYFQGNSAPDKSGLPSDRFSAERTGGSVSTLTIQRTQQEDSAVYLCASRSRTGGPGETQYFGPGTRLLVL.

This chain links TRBV5-4 with TRBJ2-3, with 10 nucleotides matching TRBD2. Germline CDR1 is SGHNT and CDR2 is YYREEE (reference sequence). Trimming removed 5 bases from V and 4 bases from J; junction bases left unmatched: 10. This CDR3 has 16 residues. CDR3 loop: CASRRSSGGSADTQYF. In DNA, the CDR3 is TGTGCCAGCAGGCGAAGTAGCGGGGGGAGCGCAGATACGCAGTATTTT.

The rearrangement links TRBV19 to TRBJ1-5; D call uncertain. This CDR3 has 15 residues. The V end lost 6 bases, the J end lost 3 bases, and 15 bases lay between the germline ends. Germline V CDR1 and CDR2: LNHDA, SQIVND (reference sequence). The CDR3 region has the DNA TGTGCCAGTAGCATCCCGACAAGACACAATCAGCCCCAGCATTTT. It encodes CASSIPTRHNQPQHF.

The chain couples TRBV2 to TRBJ1-6, with D possibly being TRBD1 (6 bases). Germline V CDR1 and CDR2: SNHLY, FYNNEI. CDR3 length equals 15 residues. V gave up 7 bases and J gave up 0 bases, with 10 bases separating them. Written as DNA, the CDR3 is TGTGCCAGCACTATGACAGGCTCCTATAATTCACCCCTCCACTTT. Translating gives CASTMTGSYNSPLHF. The whole variable domain, filled in from reference TRBV2 and TRBJ1-6, reads EPEVTQTPSHQVTQMGQEVILRCVPISNHLYFYWYRQILGQKVEFLVSFYNNEISEKSEIFDDQFSVERPDGSNFTLKIRSTKLEDSAMYFCASTMTGSYNSPLHFGNGTRLTVT.

This chain uses TRBV19 with TRBJ2-3; 13 positions match TRBD2. This CDR3 contains 19 residues. Trimming at V came to 5 bases and at J to 0 bases, leaving 11 bases not matched to a gene. From germline, CDR1 is LNHDA and CDR2 SQIVND (reference sequence). This CDR3 reads CASSSIGTSGEPSTDTQYF. DNA of the CDR3: TGTGCCAGTAGTTCGATAGGGACTAGCGGGGAACCTAGCACAGATACGCAGTATTTT.

The DNA for the CDR3 is TGTGCCAGCAGCCAAGCGGAGGGGAAGTGGCCCCAGCATTTT. Protein: CASSQAEGKWPQHF. The chain uses TRBV7-2 and TRBJ1-5, with D possibly TRBD1 on 5 matching bases. CDR3 length: 14 amino acids. The germline CDR1 and CDR2 sequences are SGHTA and FQGNSA. V dropped 5 bases and J dropped 9 bases, with 17 bases sitting between them.

The chain couples TRBV7-6 to TRBJ1-4, with TRBD1 as a possible D gene (5 bases). The V end lost 5 bases, the J end lost 1 base, and 8 bases lay between the germline ends. The germline V gene encodes CDR1 SGHVS and CDR2 FNYEAQ. This CDR3 has 14 residues. This CDR3 reads CASSLQETNEKLFF. Written as DNA, the CDR3 is TGTGCCAGCAGCCTACAGGAAACTAATGAAAAACTGTTTTTT.

CDR3 sequence: CASSILGTGEKLFF. CDR3 DNA: TGTGCCAGTAGTATTTTGGGGACTGGAGAAAAACTGTTTTTT. The J gene is TRBJ1-4, the V gene TRBV19, with D possibly being TRBD1 (5 bases). Germline-derived CDR1 and CDR2 are LNHDA and SQIVND (reference sequence). The CDR3 covers 14 residues. Deletions cut 3 bases from V and 8 bases from J, with 13 bases between.

V is TRBV6-5 and J is TRBJ1-4; D remains ambiguous. V was trimmed by 6 bases and J by 6 bases, leaving 8 bases between them. The CDR3 contains 12 residues. Germline values: CDR1 MNHEY, CDR2 SVGAGI. The chain's CDR3 is CASRRSDEKLFF. In nucleotides, the CDR3 is TGTGCCAGCAGGAGATCCGATGAAAAACTGTTTTTT.

For the CDR3, the DNA is TGTGCCAGCAGCCCAGGACAGGCTAATTCACCCCTCCACTTT. Protein: CASSPGQANSPLHF. V and J are TRBV7-3 and TRBJ1-6; TRBD1 matches at 7 bases. Germline CDR1 is SGHTA and CDR2 is FQGTGA. CDR3 length: 14 amino acids. V shed 5 bases, J shed 6 bases, and the junction held 4 bases outside the gene matches.

This rearrangement joins TRBV4-3 to TRBJ2-7, with TRBD1 as a possible D gene (6 bases). Deletions cut 1 base from V and 5 bases from J, with 15 bases between. Looked up from germline, CDR1 is LGHNA and CDR2 is YSLEER. CDR3 length: 15 residues. The CDR3 spells CASSQGTGLGDEQYF. The CDR3 nucleotides are TGCGCCAGCAGCCAAGGAACAGGGCTCGGGGACGAGCAGTACTTC.

The rearrangement links TRBV7-2 to TRBJ2-6; D is ambiguous. Germline V gene data show CDR1 as SGHTA and CDR2 as FQGNSA. The ends were cut back, 2 bases at V and 3 bases at J, with 2 bases in the middle. The CDR3 is 13 amino acids. The CDR3 DNA reads as TGTGCCAGCAGCTTATATGGGGCCAACGTCCTGACTTTC. Its translation is CASSLYGANVLTF.

The gene calls are TRBV19 and TRBJ2-1; 8 bases align to TRBD2. This CDR3 comprises 17 residues. Unmatched junction bases numbered 12, after V lost 3 bases and J lost 5 bases. Germline loops: CDR1 LNHDA, CDR2 SQIVND (reference sequence). CDR3 bases: TGTGCCAGTAGTATGGGTTTTGGGCGGGGGGATCACAATGAGCAGTTCTTC. It translates to CASSMGFGRGDHNEQFF.

This chain joins TRBV9 and TRBJ2-3, with a weak D call TRBD2 (7 bases). The CDR3 loop spans 12 amino acids. Looked up from germline, CDR1 is SGDLS and CDR2 is YYNGEE. V was trimmed by 2 bases and J by 12 bases, leaving 13 bases between them. The CDR3 loop reads CASSVYRGAQYF. CDR3 sequence (DNA): TGTGCCAGCAGCGTTTACCGGGGGGCCCAGTATTTT.

This sequence joins TRBV9 and TRBJ2-3, with TRBD2 matching over 10 bases. Germline CDR1 reads SGDLS; CDR2 reads YYNGEE. Unmatched junction bases numbered 6, after V lost 0 bases and J lost 5 bases. The CDR3 has 16 amino acids. This chain's CDR3 is CASSVAPSGSKDTQYF. The CDR3 DNA follows: TGTGCCAGCAGCGTAGCGCCTAGCGGGAGTAAAGATACGCAGTATTTT.

V usage is TRBV6-4 and J usage is TRBJ2-7, with 9 bases aligning to TRBD1. V dropped 0 bases and J dropped 3; count of bases not matched to a gene: 9. Germline CDR1 reads MRHNA; CDR2 reads SNTAGT. The CDR3 has 17 amino acids. CDR3 amino acids: CASSDSIETGGGYEQYF. The CDR3 region has the DNA TGTGCCAGCAGTGACTCGATTGAGACAGGGGGGGGCTACGAGCAGTACTTC.